This is a list of T cell receptor beta chains from one sample in a study of cytomegalovirus exposure and HLA in healthy donors. Produced via immunoSEQ multiplex PCR; TCRdb's table is partial and in-frame only. The sample has around 170,000 clones, about 80% seen once. The specimen sequenced was PBMCs. The source of these receptors is a man between 60 and 75 years old in good health and CMV-seronegative. Each CDR3 is given with its conserved first and last residue. Each record gives: D gene, J gene, clone size, V gene, CDR3 protein, CDR3 DNA. A D gene is named only where the DNA matches it firmly. The listing skips clone size in some rows; elsewhere it reads once, few, many or a size class.

NA	TRBJ2-6	NA	TRBV19	CASSIEASQVSGANVLTF	TGTGCCAGTAGTATAGAAGCAAGCCAAGTCTCTGGGGCCAACGTCCTGACTTTC
NA	TRBJ2-5	NA	TRBV2	CASSDPSETQYF	TGTGCCAGCAGTGACCCTTCAGAGACCCAGTACTTC
NA	TRBJ2-7	NA	TRBV5-5	CASSLHYEQYF	TGTGCCAGCAGCTTACACTACGAGCAGTACTTC
NA	TRBJ1-3	NA	TRBV11-2	CASSGHLSSGNTIYF	TGTGCCAGCTCGGGACACTTGAGCTCTGGAAACACCATATATTTT
TRBD2	TRBJ2-1	NA	TRBV5-6	CASSLGRGRASGRVDEQFF	TGTGCCAGCAGCTTAGGGCGAGGTCGGGCTAGCGGGAGGGTAGATGAGCAGTTCTTC
TRBD1	TRBJ1-1	NA	TRBV27	CASSQLGQTFEAFF	TGTGCCAGCAGTCAACTGGGACAGACTTTTGAAGCTTTCTTT
TRBD2	TRBJ2-2	NA	TRBV19	CASREREGLGELFF	TGTGCCAGTCGTGAGCGGGAGGGTCTCGGGGAGCTGTTTTTT
NA	TRBJ2-1	few	TRBV19	CASSPTRGQSYNEQFF	TGTGCCAGTAGCCCGACGCGGGGTCAATCCTACAATGAGCAGTTCTTC
TRBD1	TRBJ1-2	once	TRBV5-6	CASSFPQFGTGYGYTF	TGTGCCAGCAGCTTCCCGCAATTTGGGACAGGGTATGGCTACACCTTC
NA	TRBJ1-5	NA	TRBV6-6	CASSYRDQPQHF	TGTGCCAGCAGTTACCGAGATCAGCCCCAGCATTTT
TRBD2	TRBJ2-5	NA	TRBV5-6	CASGGDGLAETQYF	TGTGCCAGCGGGGGGGACGGGCTGGCAGAGACCCAGTACTTC
NA	TRBJ1-5	NA	TRBV19	CASRTQGLGNQPQHF	TGTGCCAGTAGGACTCAGGGATTAGGCAATCAGCCCCAGCATTTT
NA	TRBJ1-4	NA	TRBV9	CASSVAGANEKLFF	TGTGCCAGCAGCGTAGCAGGGGCGAATGAAAAACTGTTTTTT
NA	TRBJ1-1	NA	TRBV25-1	CASSEWGGNTEAFF	TGTGCCAGCAGTGAATGGGGGGGGAACACTGAAGCTTTCTTT
NA	TRBJ1-1	once	TRBV5-1	CASSLGQRGDTEAFF	TGCGCCAGCAGCTTGGGACAACGGGGGGACACTGAAGCTTTCTTT
TRBD1	TRBJ2-3	NA	TRBV6-1	CASSEEKTGGSFTDTQYF	TGTGCCAGCAGTGAAGAGAAGACAGGGGGCTCGTTCACAGATACGCAGTATTTT
NA	TRBJ1-3	NA	TRBV30	CAWSPWRVSGNTIYF	TGTGCCTGGAGTCCCTGGAGAGTCTCTGGAAACACCATATATTTT
NA	TRBJ2-7	NA	TRBV28	CASINTRASDTTSSYEQYF	TGTGCCAGCATCAACACGCGGGCTAGCGACACGACAAGCTCCTACGAGCAGTACTTC
NA	TRBJ2-1	NA	TRBV11-3	CASSLGVAPSQNYQFF	TGTGCCAGCAGCTTAGGGGTAGCGCCTTCCCAAAATTATCAGTTCTTC
NA	TRBJ1-2	NA	TRBV7-9	CATESSREGYGYTF	TGTGCCACAGAATCTTCCAGGGAGGGCTATGGCTACACCTTC
NA	TRBJ1-1	few	TRBV7-2	CASSALAEAFF	TGTGCCAGCAGCGCGCTAGCTGAAGCTTTCTTT
NA	TRBJ1-6	NA	TRBV4-1	CASSQESNSPLHF	TGCGCCAGCAGCCAAGAGAGCAATTCACCCCTCCACTTT
NA	TRBJ2-1	NA	TRBV21-1	CASSNRRHEQFF	TGTGCCAGCAGCAACCGGAGACATGAGCAGTTCTTC